These T cell receptor beta chains were read from a single sample in a study of shared clonotypes between healthy human individuals. Sequencing used immunoSEQ multiplex PCR; TCRdb keeps in-frame clones, though not all of them. The sample lists fewer than 3 million clones; 80% to 95% were seen once. Source material: naive CD4+ T cells from PBMCs. Receptor source: a man between 18 and 29 years old in good health. Some clones in this sample may be carry-over from other donors' samples. Each CDR3 is given without its conserved first and last residue. The order of the fields is V gene, J gene, CDR3 protein.

V: TRBV4-1; J: TRBJ1-1; CDR3: ASSQDSKGGNTEAF
V: TRBV11-2; J: TRBJ1-1; CDR3: ASSGRGANTEAF
V: TRBV9; J: TRBJ2-1; CDR3: ASSSRLAPYNEQF
V: TRBV10-3; J: TRBJ2-3; CDR3: AMGPRGSEDTQY
V: TRBV28; J: TRBJ2-1; CDR3: ASSRGTTLNEQF
V: TRBV6-5; J: TRBJ1-6; CDR3: ASRTGTANSPLH
V: TRBV5-1; J: TRBJ1-1; CDR3: ASSRQGQNTEAF
V: TRBV29-1; J: TRBJ1-1; CDR3: SVRDRNREAF
V: TRBV27; J: TRBJ2-2; CDR3: ASSFFHGAGELF
V: TRBV20-1; J: TRBJ2-7; CDR3: SASPGPREY
V: TRBV5-5; J: TRBJ1-2; CDR3: ASSSTGGAYGYT
V: TRBV18; J: TRBJ2-7; CDR3: ASSPRGGEQY
V: TRBV18; J: TRBJ1-4; CDR3: ASSPQHGATNEKLF
V: TRBV7-2; J: TRBJ2-1; CDR3: ASSLTREGLNEQF
V: TRBV18; J: TRBJ2-1; CDR3: ASSPIAGPLTEQF
V: TRBV19; J: TRBJ2-7; CDR3: ASSLYEGLASYEQY
V: TRBV6-1; J: TRBJ1-1; CDR3: ASRDRGLNTEAF
V: TRBV5-1; J: TRBJ1-2; CDR3: ASSAGPGDYGYT
V: TRBV7-2; J: TRBJ1-4; CDR3: ASSTWTGANEKLF
V: TRBV5-1; J: TRBJ2-1; CDR3: ASGTGTGGLNEQF
V: TRBV7-3; J: TRBJ2-4; CDR3: ASSLISGRAKNIQY
V: TRBV6-1; J: TRBJ1-2; CDR3: ASSEVWSGTIYGYT
V: TRBV5-6; J: TRBJ2-3; CDR3: ASSLGSTDTQY
V: TRBV2; J: TRBJ1-5; CDR3: ASRPVQGTQH
V: TRBV5-1; J: TRBJ1-1; CDR3: ASSLEIYTEAF
V: TRBV5-6; J: TRBJ1-1; CDR3: ASSYSSNRGTEAF
V: TRBV29-1; J: TRBJ1-1; CDR3: SVMGVGQGGTMNTEAF
V: TRBV5-1; J: TRBJ2-5; CDR3: ATRTRGEETQY
V: TRBV9; J: TRBJ2-7; CDR3: ASSSRQYSYEQY
V: TRBV5-1; J: TRBJ2-7; CDR3: ASSSGGNPLTYEQY
V: TRBV5-1; J: TRBJ2-5; CDR3: ASSQLAGVVETQY
V: TRBV5-1; J: TRBJ1-4; CDR3: ASSGQGANEKLF
V: TRBV7-2; J: TRBJ1-1; CDR3: ASSFQGVGTEAF
V: TRBV18; J: TRBJ1-3; CDR3: ASSPPTTDSSGNTIY
V: TRBV15; J: TRBJ2-2; CDR3: ATSRDVTGRIGELF
V: TRBV13; J: TRBJ2-2; CDR3: ASSLGRMNTGELF
V: TRBV19; J: TRBJ2-3; CDR3: ASSVLADTDTQY
V: TRBV2; J: TRBJ1-4; CDR3: ASMRGNEKLF
V: TRBV5-1; J: TRBJ1-1; CDR3: ASSLGDRTQKAF
V: TRBV7-2; J: TRBJ2-7; CDR3: ASSFGPTGVGEQY
V: TRBV6-5; J: TRBJ2-7; CDR3: ASSYSLSDEQY
V: TRBV29-1; J: TRBJ1-1; CDR3: SARGPRTEAF
V: TRBV28; J: TRBJ1-1; CDR3: ASLIGGTEAF
V: TRBV5-1; J: TRBJ1-2; CDR3: ASTPTGGNYGYT
V: TRBV7-3; J: TRBJ2-1; CDR3: ASSLGTGYNEQF
V: TRBV5-1; J: TRBJ1-5; CDR3: ASARDGNQPQH
V: TRBV5-1; J: TRBJ2-1; CDR3: ASSSRTSGKYEQF
V: TRBV5-1; J: TRBJ2-3; CDR3: ASSPGTGGSTDTQY
V: TRBV9; J: TRBJ2-5; CDR3: ASSVVGTQGGTQY
V: TRBV7-2; J: TRBJ2-6; CDR3: ASSLVNRISGANVLT
V: TRBV7-3; J: TRBJ2-3; CDR3: ASSFLTSSASTDTQY
V: TRBV5-1; J: TRBJ2-5; CDR3: ASSSKETQY
V: TRBV9; J: TRBJ2-3; CDR3: ASSVVGVRTDTQY